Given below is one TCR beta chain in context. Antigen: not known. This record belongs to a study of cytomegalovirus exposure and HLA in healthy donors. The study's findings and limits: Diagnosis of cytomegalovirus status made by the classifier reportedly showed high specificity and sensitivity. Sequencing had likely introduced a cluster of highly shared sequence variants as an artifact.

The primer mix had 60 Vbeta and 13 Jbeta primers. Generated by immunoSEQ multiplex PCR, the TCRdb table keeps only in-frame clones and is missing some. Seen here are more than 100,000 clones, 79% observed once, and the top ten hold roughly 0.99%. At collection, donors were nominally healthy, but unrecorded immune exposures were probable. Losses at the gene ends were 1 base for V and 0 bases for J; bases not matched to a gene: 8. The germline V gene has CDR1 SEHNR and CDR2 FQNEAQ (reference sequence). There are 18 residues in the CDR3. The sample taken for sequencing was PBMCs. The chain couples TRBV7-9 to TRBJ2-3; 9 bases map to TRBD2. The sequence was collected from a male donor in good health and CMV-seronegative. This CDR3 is CASSLVGGGVLSTDTQYF. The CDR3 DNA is TGTGCCAGCAGCTTAGTTGGCGGGGGGGTGTTGAGCACAGATACGCAGTATTTT.